This T cell receptor beta chain was captured by sequencing in a study of cytomegalovirus exposure and HLA in healthy donors (TCRdb year 2017). A note on the overall study: In an earlier analysis of 550 to 750 of the donors, 276 Gb of sequence data and 100 million or so unique TCR beta sequences from approximately 180 million T cells were reported. An earlier analysis of approximately 580 of the donors used high-throughput TCR beta sequencing to judge whether each TCR beta V gene segment behaved as functional or pseudogenic. A later analysis re-analyzed previously published TCR beta repertoires from 550 to 700 donors and added high-resolution HLA genotyping to study TCR occurrence patterns. The study was designed to test whether signatures of past pathogen exposure could be identified by cataloging public T cell receptors. Typing coverage varied by locus: about 629-630 donors for A, B, C, DRB1 and DQB1; some 520 for DQA1; about 570 for DPA1; some 470 for DPB1. The study used immunosequencing to profile the T cell repertoires of 666 subjects and linked those repertoires to cytomegalovirus serostatus. Across under 500 genotyped donors of the cohort, an average of about 200,000 unique TCR beta nucleotide sequences per donor were sequenced, and roughly 18% of those sequences were non-productive. Both class I and class II loci were covered by HLA typing, at four-digit resolution. An early release covering 550 to 700 HLA-typed donors comprised around 300 gigabases of sequencing data and some 79 million unique TCR sequences. To predict cytomegalovirus infection status, the study combined high-throughput TCR immunosequencing, statistical association of individual TCRs with disease status, and machine learning. In addition to the first cohort of approximately 670 subjects, a separate validation cohort of approximately 130 different subjects was used. Genome-wide SNP genotypes for about 65% of the 666 donors were used in a later genetic analysis, which treated that subset as a discovery cohort. Every repertoire in the discovery cohort had been generated on one and the same sequencing platform. The later analysis used no new phenotypic data to find candidate immune exposures, relying instead on TCR beta sequences and their occurrence across donors. Donor age, sex, ethnicity and CMV serostatus were collected together with the repertoire data. The genetic ancestry cluster associated with self-reported Caucasian donors included approximately 85% of the approximately 430 genotyped donors. Roughly 5 DR-DQ haplotypes were handled as single units for association and clustering because linkage in the cohort was strong.

A word on this clone: Its antigen is currently not known. Per-nucleotide qualities are absent, and no much larger clonotype sits a single base away.

The receptor library was made with the immunoSEQ multiplex PCR assay. The multiplex PCR relied on a mix of 60 forward primers for TCR Vbeta segments and 13 reverse primers for TCR Jbeta segments. The CDR3 region of rearranged TCR beta genes was amplified from genomic DNA with a multiplex PCR assay. The amplified TCR beta libraries were sequenced on the Illumina HiSeq System as 87-base-pair reads. The source study handled its data this way. A later analysis counted 65 million to 90 million unique TCR beta chains across the 550 to 750 repertoires, and 9 million to 14 million of these chains were shared by at least two donors. Raw reads were error-corrected and collapsed into unique sequences by a nearest-neighbor algorithm in which closely related sequences were merged to remove PCR and sequencing errors. Alignment of CDR3 sequences to IMGT reference sequences was used to assign V, D and J gene segments. For a sequence to be retained, a match of at least six nucleotides was required to both a V gene segment and a J gene segment. Rearrangements were called productive when the CDR3 lacked stop codons and stayed in frame with V and J; all others were non-productive. CDR3 was defined by IMGT convention, running from the second conserved V-encoded cysteine to the conserved J-encoded phenylalanine. The earlier analysis of fewer than 700 of the donors excluded sequences that lacked an unambiguous match to a single V gene segment. An earlier analysis of a few hundred of the donors called V segments functional above 56.7% productive rearrangements and segregating when the between-donor standard deviation exceeded 5%. A statistical classification framework was built for diagnosing cytomegalovirus status from the catalog of TCR beta chain sequences. V and J gene assignment, in a later analysis, came from comparing TCR nucleotide sequences with IMGT/GENE-DB human TR gene sequences. The TCRdist pipeline was used in a later analysis to assign CDR3 sequences and most-parsimonious VDJ recombination scenarios. In a later analysis, each TCR beta chain was defined by its CDR3 amino acid sequence together with its V-gene family, and reads without a unique V-gene family were excluded. To address suspected cross-contamination and a sequencing artifact, a later analysis removed roughly 640 highly shared, low-generation-probability nucleotide sequences. A later analysis calculated a clonal expansion index for each public chain from normalized within-repertoire ranks of inferred template counts. A later analysis computed generation probabilities with a VDJ recombination model fitted to out-of-frame rearrangements, and checked the results against IGoR. In a later analysis, hypergeometric tests were used to score TCR-TCR, TCR-HLA and TCR-CMV co-occurrence, with a repertoire-size bias correction applied to TCR pairs. False discovery rates were estimated in a later analysis by permuting HLA or CMV assignments 20 times. In a later analysis, co-occurring TCRs were grouped with DBSCAN, and TCRdist sequence similarity was added when clustering was performed within HLA-allele-positive subsets. Co-occurrence clustering excluded repertoires with fewer than 30,000 or more than 120,000 public chains, plus five with anomalous nucleotide sharing. Not all clones reach the TCRdb copy of this immuneACCESS table, which keeps in-frame sequences only. Checked studies attribute under half of the gap to unresolved V genes and leave the rest unexplained. V and J calls plus clone size are reproduced from that table; the DNA served to infer D and trimming. The sample yields approximately 170,000 clones; 77% were counted once. The biggest ten clones account for approximately 2.9% of the sample.

General conclusions and limits of the study: Strong co-occurrence of HLA alleles, especially DR and DQ, made assigning TCR associations to individual alleles difficult. Across donors, most TCR sequences were observed very rarely, whereas some public TCRs were present in many individuals. Because counts were too low, seventeen rarely observed V segments, including chromosome 9 orphons, were excluded from the earlier analysis of a few hundred of the donors. According to a later analysis, most CMV-associated TCR beta chains appeared to be HLA-restricted, and the HLA associations seemed to be driven largely by CMV exposure. In a later analysis, TCR association rates were found to vary across HLA loci, with the most associated TCRs seen for DRB1 alleles and the fewest for HLA-C alleles. In a later analysis, around 17,000 TCR beta sequences were associated with specific HLA alleles at a false discovery rate of 0.05. A group of highly shared sequence variants was considered likely to be a technical artifact of the sequencing pipeline. It was suggested by the authors that the approach could potentially be generalized to other disease states and immunological phenotypes. CMV serostatus was the only immune exposure information available for the cohort. An earlier analysis of 587 of the donors showed that most TCR beta V segments appeared in productive rearrangements either about 87% or about 30% of the time, which broadly matched IMGT annotations. Correlated functional status among segregating V segments might reflect linkage disequilibrium, but an unknown experimental factor could not be ruled out. Cytomegalovirus status was reported to be diagnosed by the classifier with high specificity and sensitivity in both the original and validation cohorts. Several of the top co-occurrence clusters appeared to be linked to parvovirus B19, influenza, CMV and Epstein-Barr virus, according to a later analysis. A later genetic analysis reported fewer N-insertions in productive TCRs among donors in an Asian-associated ancestry cluster than the roughly 720-donor mean. The 87-base-pair reads could not distinguish some IMGT-functional V segments, including TRBV6-2 and TRBV6-3, so those segments were excluded. The study gave a list of 150 to 200 TCR beta chains associated with cytomegalovirus. In this cohort, only TCR beta chains were sequenced, and detectable features were limited by the absence of alpha or paired-chain data. V-gene and J-gene trimming of TCR beta chains was associated with a missense DCLRE1C variant in a later genetic analysis, and the association was replicated in an independent cohort. Because some donors lacked HLA typing at each locus, the association tests relied only on the typed subset. Compared with equally common non-associated chains, HLA-associated TCR beta chains in a later analysis were more clonally expanded and had lower generation probabilities. Presence/absence analyses assumed roughly uniform sequencing depth across donors, an assumption that may not hold. A further reported finding was that TCR beta sequences accurately predicted the HLA-A and HLA-B alleles for most subjects in the first cohort. A few of the identified cytomegalovirus-associated TCR beta chains were confirmed in vitro to be specific for cytomegalovirus antigens.

V is cut by 2 bases and J by 0 bases, and the space between the germline ends is 8 bases. The CDR3 holds 15 amino acids from the cysteine to the phenylalanine. Kept here is only the CDR3 DNA, which spans 45 bases and is read in frame from base 1. CDR1 and CDR2, per the germline V gene (reference sequence), are MNHNY and SVGAGI. The cohort was made up of approximately 670 healthy bone marrow donors. At the time of sampling, every cohort member was nominally healthy, though immune exposures that went unrecorded were likely present. The donor tested CMV seropositive and was one of the 289 seropositive cohort members. A peripheral blood sample was collected from each donor, and TCR beta sequencing was performed on peripheral blood mononuclear cells. The Qiagen DNeasy Blood Extraction Kit was used to extract genomic DNA from the blood cell samples.

Sequences were obtained from PBMCs. The origin of this receptor is a woman in her 40s in good health and CMV-seropositive. The chain was built from TRBV6-6 and TRBJ1-3; the D region possibly corresponds to TRBD1 (5 bases align). CDR3 sequence: CASSYPQVSGNTIYF. In nucleotide form, the sequence is TGTGCCAGCAGTTACCCACAGGTCTCTGGAAACACCATATATTTT.